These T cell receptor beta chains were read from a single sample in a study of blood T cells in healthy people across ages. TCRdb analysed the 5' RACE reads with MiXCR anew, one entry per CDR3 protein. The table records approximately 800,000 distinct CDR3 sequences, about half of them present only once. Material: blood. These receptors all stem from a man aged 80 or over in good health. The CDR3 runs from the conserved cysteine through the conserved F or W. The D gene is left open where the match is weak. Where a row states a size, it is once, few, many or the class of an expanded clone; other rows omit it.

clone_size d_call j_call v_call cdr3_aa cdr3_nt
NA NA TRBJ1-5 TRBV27 CASSLSIYSNQPQHF TGTGCCAGCAGTTTATCCATTTATAGCAATCAGCCCCAGCATTTT
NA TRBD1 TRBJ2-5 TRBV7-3 CAGSPQGQASYDAQYF TGTGCCGGCAGCCCTCAGGGACAGGCGAGCTACGATGCCCAGTACTTC
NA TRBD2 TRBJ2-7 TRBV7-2 CASSLALGLAGGGEQYF TGTGCCAGCAGCTTAGCGCTCGGACTAGCGGGGGGAGGTGAGCAGTACTTC
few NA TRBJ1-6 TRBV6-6 CASSYSPGPRSPLHF TGTGCCAGCAGTTACTCCCCAGGCCCGCGCTCACCCCTCCACTTT
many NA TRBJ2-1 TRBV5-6 CASSLGGLEQFF TGTGCCAGCAGCCTGGGTGGTCTTGAGCAGTTCTTC
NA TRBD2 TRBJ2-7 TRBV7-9 CASSASVTSGDTYNEQYF TGTGCCAGCAGCGCTAGCGTGACTAGCGGAGATACCTACAATGAGCAGTACTTC
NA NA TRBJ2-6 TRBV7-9 CASSPKSTEANVLTF TGTGCCAGCAGCCCCAAATCCACAGAGGCCAACGTCCTGACTTTC
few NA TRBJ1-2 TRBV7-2 CASSLGGSPYGYTF TGTGCCAGCAGCTTAGGGGGCAGCCCCTACGGCTACACCTTC
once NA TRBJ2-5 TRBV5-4 CASSPALSTSWETQYF TGTGCCAGCAGCCCCGCGTTGTCGACTTCCTGGGAGACCCAGTACTTC
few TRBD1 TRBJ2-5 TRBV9 CASSVEAGGLKTQYF TGTGCCAGCAGCGTAGAGGCAGGGGGCTTGAAGACCCAGTACTTC
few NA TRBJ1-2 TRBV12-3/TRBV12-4 CASSPDSGPNYGYTF TGTGCCAGCAGCCCCGACTCGGGACCTAACTATGGCTACACCTTC
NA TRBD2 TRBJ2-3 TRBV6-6 CASSYGRETADTQYF TGTGCCAGCAGTTACGGGCGGGAGACAGCAGATACGCAGTATTTT
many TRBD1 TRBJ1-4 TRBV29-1 CSVEGLQGMNEKLFF TGCAGCGTTGAAGGCTTACAGGGGATGAATGAAAAACTGTTTTTT
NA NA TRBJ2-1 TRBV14 CASSQVGTSYNEQFF TGTGCCAGCAGCCAAGTGGGGACCTCCTACAATGAGCAGTTCTTC
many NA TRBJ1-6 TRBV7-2 CASSLEGNYNSPLHF TGTGCCAGCAGCTTAGAGGGGAACTATAATTCACCCCTCCACTTT
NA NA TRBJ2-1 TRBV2 CASSGGFNEQFF TGTGCCAGCAGTGGAGGGTTCAATGAGCAGTTCTTC
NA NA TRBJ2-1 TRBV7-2 CASSWGEQFF TGTGCCAGCAGCTGGGGGGAGCAGTTCTTC
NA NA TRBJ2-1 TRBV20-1 CSAPRGRGIEQFF TGCAGTGCCCCCAGGGGCCGAGGGATTGAGCAGTTCTTC
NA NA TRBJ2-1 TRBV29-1 CSVDGLAYNEQFF TGCAGCGTTGATGGTCTCGCCTACAATGAGCAGTTCTTC
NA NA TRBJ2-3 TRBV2 CASSKWGTSTDTQYF TGTGCCAGCTCGAAGTGGGGAACTAGCACAGATACGCAGTATTTT
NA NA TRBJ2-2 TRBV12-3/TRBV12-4 CASSFIGELFF TGTGCCAGCAGTTTCATCGGGGAGCTGTTTTTT
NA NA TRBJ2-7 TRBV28 CASSGRDGFGEQYF TGTGCCAGCAGCGGTCGGGACGGGTTTGGCGAGCAGTACTTC
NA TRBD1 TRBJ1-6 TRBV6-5 CASSYAYRTGVSPLHF TGTGCCAGCAGTTACGCTTATAGGACAGGTGTTTCACCCCTCCACTTT
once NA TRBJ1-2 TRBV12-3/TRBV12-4 CASSWSGADYGYTF TGTGCCAGCAGTTGGTCCGGGGCAGACTATGGCTACACCTTC
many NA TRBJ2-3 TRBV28 CASSKAGNTDTQYF TGTGCCAGCAGCAAAGCCGGAAACACAGATACGCAGTATTTT
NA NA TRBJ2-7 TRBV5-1 CASSPGRRYEQYF TGCGCCAGCAGCCCGGGACGGCGCTACGAGCAGTACTTC
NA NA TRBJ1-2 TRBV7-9 CASSRPGAYGYTF TGTGCCAGCAGCCGCCCGGGGGCTTATGGCTACACCTTC
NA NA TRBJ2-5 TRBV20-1 CSARREFDEQYF TGCAGTGCTAGGAGGGAATTCGATGAGCAGTACTTC
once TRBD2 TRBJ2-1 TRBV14 CASSQGDGGLRNEQFF TGTGCCAGCAGCCAAGGCGACGGGGGGTTGAGGAATGAGCAGTTCTTC
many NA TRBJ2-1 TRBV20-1 CSAGRRSYNEQFF TGCAGTGCTGGGAGGCGTTCCTACAATGAGCAGTTCTTC
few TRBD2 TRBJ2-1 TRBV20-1 CSATGLAGFYNEQFF TGCAGTGCAACCGGACTAGCGGGATTCTACAATGAGCAGTTCTTC
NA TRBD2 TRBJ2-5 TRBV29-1 CSVRASGISETQYF TGCAGCGTTCGGGCTAGCGGGATTTCAGAGACCCAGTACTTC
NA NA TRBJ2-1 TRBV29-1 CSVEWQGRGDEQFF TGCAGCGTTGAATGGCAGGGCCGGGGAGATGAGCAGTTCTTC
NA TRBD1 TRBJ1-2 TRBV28 CASSAKSTGEGTF TGTGCCAGCAGCGCTAAATCCACAGGGGAGGGCACCTTC
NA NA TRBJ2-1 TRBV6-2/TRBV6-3 CASSQTSSEQFF TGTGCCAGCAGCCAGACTAGTTCTGAGCAGTTCTTC
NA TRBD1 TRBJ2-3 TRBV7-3 CAGSLWAGTGVSDTQYF TGTGCCGGCAGCTTATGGGCCGGGACAGGGGTATCAGATACGCAGTATTTT
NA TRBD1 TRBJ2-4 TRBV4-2 CASSQGDRDKNIQYF TGTGCCAGCAGCCAAGGGGACAGGGATAAAAACATTCAGTACTTC
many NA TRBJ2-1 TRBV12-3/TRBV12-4 CASSVGGVNEQFF TGTGCCAGCAGTGTAGGAGGGGTCAATGAGCAGTTCTTC
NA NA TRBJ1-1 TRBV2 CASLMINTEAFF TGTGCCAGCCTCATGATCAACACTGAAGCTTTCTTT
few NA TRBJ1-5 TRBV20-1 CSARGYGNQPQHF TGCAGTGCCCGGGGATACGGCAATCAGCCCCAGCATTTT
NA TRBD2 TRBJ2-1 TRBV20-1 CSAAAGGRTLSPYNEQFF TGCAGTGCCGCCGCGGGCGGGAGGACCCTGAGCCCCTACAATGAGCAGTTCTTC
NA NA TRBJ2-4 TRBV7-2 CASSFEYMAKNIQYF TGTGCCAGCAGCTTCGAGTACATGGCCAAAAACATTCAGTACTTC
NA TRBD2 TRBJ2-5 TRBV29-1 CSVEEGLAEQETQYF TGCAGCGTTGAAGAGGGACTAGCAGAGCAAGAGACCCAGTACTTC
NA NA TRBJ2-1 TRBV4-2 CASSQEDGGLRNEQFF TGTGCCAGCAGCCAAGAGGATGGCGGCCTCAGGAATGAGCAGTTCTTC
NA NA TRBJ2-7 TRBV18 CASSPGMGYSVEEQYF TGTGCCAGCTCACCGGGGATGGGGTACTCCGTGGAGGAGCAGTACTTC
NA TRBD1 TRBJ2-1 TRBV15 CATSRDRGHYNEQFF TGTGCCACCAGCAGAGACAGGGGGCATTACAATGAGCAGTTCTTC
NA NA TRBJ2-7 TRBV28 CASSGYKNSYEQYF TGTGCCAGCAGTGGTTACAAGAACTCCTACGAGCAGTACTTC
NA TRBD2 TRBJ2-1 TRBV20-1 CSARDPGTSGNEQFF TGCAGTGCTAGAGATCCCGGGACTAGCGGCAATGAGCAGTTCTTC
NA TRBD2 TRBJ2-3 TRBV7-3 CASSLGPGLAGGPVSTDTQYF TGTGCCAGCAGCTTAGGTCCCGGACTAGCGGGAGGGCCAGTTAGCACAGATACGCAGTATTTT
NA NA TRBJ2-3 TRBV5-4 CASSVDFTDTQYF TGTGCCAGCAGCGTGGATTTCACAGATACGCAGTATTTT
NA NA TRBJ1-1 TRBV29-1 CSVVVGQDTEAFF TGCAGCGTTGTTGTGGGGCAGGACACTGAAGCTTTCTTT
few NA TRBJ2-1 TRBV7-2 CASSFIAGQFLNEQFF TGTGCCAGCAGCTTTATAGCGGGACAGTTTTTGAATGAGCAGTTCTTC
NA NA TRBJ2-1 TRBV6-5 CASSYSKGNEQFF TGTGCCAGCAGTTACTCGAAGGGCAATGAGCAGTTCTTC
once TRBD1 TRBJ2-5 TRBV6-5 CASSLAGGHQETQYF TGTGCCAGCAGCCTCGCAGGGGGCCACCAAGAGACCCAGTACTTC
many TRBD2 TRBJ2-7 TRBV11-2 CASSLEASGSLSSYEQYF TGTGCCAGCAGCTTAGAGGCTAGCGGGAGCCTCAGCTCCTACGAGCAGTACTTC
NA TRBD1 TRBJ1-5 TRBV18 CASSADRGGGNQPQHF TGTGCCAGCTCAGCTGACAGGGGTGGTGGAAATCAGCCCCAGCATTTT
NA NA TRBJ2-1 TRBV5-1 CASSQQVGEQFF TGCGCCAGCAGCCAGCAAGTCGGTGAGCAGTTCTTC